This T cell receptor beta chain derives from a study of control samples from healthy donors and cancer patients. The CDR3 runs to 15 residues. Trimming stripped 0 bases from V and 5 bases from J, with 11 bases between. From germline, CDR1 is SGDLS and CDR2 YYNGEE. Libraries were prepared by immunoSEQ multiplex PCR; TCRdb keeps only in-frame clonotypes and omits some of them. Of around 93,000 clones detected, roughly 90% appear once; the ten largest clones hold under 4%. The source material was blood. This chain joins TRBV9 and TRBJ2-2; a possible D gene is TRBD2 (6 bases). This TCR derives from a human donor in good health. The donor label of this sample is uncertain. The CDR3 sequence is CASSVGPGETGELFF. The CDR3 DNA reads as TGTGCCAGCAGCGTAGGTCCGGGGGAAACCGGGGAGCTGTTTTTT. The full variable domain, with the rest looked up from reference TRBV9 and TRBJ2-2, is DSGVTQTPKHLITATGQRVTLRCSPRSGDLSVYWYQQSLDQGLQFLIQYYNGEERAKGNILERFSAQQFPDLHSELNLSSLELGDSALYFCASSVGPGETGELFFGEGSRLTVL.